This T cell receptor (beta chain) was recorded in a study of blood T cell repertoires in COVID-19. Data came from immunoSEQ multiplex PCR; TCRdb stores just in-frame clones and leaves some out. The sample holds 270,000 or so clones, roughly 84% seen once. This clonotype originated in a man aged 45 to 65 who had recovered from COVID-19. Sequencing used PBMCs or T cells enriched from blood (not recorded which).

CDR3: CASSFRFPTGHQETQYF. In DNA form, the CDR3 reads TGTGCCAGCAGCTTTAGATTTCCGACAGGGCATCAAGAGACCCAGTACTTC. The V gene is TRBV7-8, the J gene TRBJ2-5; 7 bases are a match to TRBD1. Germline V gene data show CDR1 as SGHVS and CDR2 as FQNEAQ. This CDR3 is 17 amino acids long. The junction had 12 bases not matched to a gene; V was cut back by 3 bases and J by 2 bases.